The 31 T cell receptor beta chains reported below all come from one sample, sequenced in a study of blood T cell repertoires in COVID-19. Measured with immunoSEQ multiplex PCR; TCRdb has only the in-frame clones, and not every one. The repertoire holds roughly 340,000 clones, with 89% as singletons. The material sequenced was peripheral blood. The receptor set was obtained from a woman in her twenties or thirties with COVID-19, enrolled during active disease.

This chain uses TRBV28 with TRBJ1-3; no firm D call. CDR1 MDHEN and CDR2 SYDVKM come from the germline V gene. Trimming took off 5 bases at V and 4 bases at J, with 18 bases between the two ends. The CDR3 loop spans 16 amino acids. The CDR3 DNA reads TGTGCCAGCAGTCCGGCGAGGAGTCCGGGGGGAAACACCATATATTTT. Protein product: CASSPARSPGGNTIYF.

The J gene is TRBJ2-2, the V gene TRBV4-1, with 12 bases lining up with TRBD1. The V gene end was trimmed by 4 bases and the J gene end by 8 bases; junction bases not matched to a gene: 14. The CDR3 consists of 18 residues. Germline V gene sequence: CDR1 MGHRA, CDR2 YSYEKL. The CDR3: CASSPGGTGGVRRGELFF. The CDR3 coding sequence is TGCGCCAGCAGCCCCGGAGGGACAGGGGGCGTACGACGAGGGGAGCTGTTTTTT.

The chain combines TRBV30 with TRBJ2-3; 9 bases map to TRBD2. Trimming took 3 bases from V and 0 from J; bases not matched to a gene: 4. There are 15 residues in the CDR3. Germline-derived CDR1 and CDR2 are GTSNPN and SVGIG (reference sequence). Here the CDR3 DNA reads TGTGCCTGGAGCGAAACTAGCGGGAGCACAGATACGCAGTATTTT. This translates into CAWSETSGSTDTQYF.

The chain couples TRBV7-9 to TRBJ1-2, with a possible D match to TRBD1 (6 bases). The germline V and J ends were trimmed by 4 bases and 6 bases, with 12 bases remaining between them. Germline-derived CDR1 and CDR2 are SEHNR and FQNEAQ (reference sequence). The CDR3 runs 13 residues. The CDR3 DNA reads TGTGCCAGCAGCTCAAACAGGGCTGATGGCTACACCTTC. Translating gives CASSSNRADGYTF. Combining the CDR3 with reference TRBV7-9 and TRBJ1-2 gives the whole variable domain DTGVSQNPRHKITKRGQNVTFRCDPISEHNRLYWYRQTLGQGPEFLTYFQNEAQLEKSRLLSDRFSAERPKGSFSTLEIQRTEQGDSAMYLCASSSNRADGYTFGSGTRLTVV.

The chain combines TRBV19 with TRBJ2-6, with D perhaps TRBD1 (7 bases). Per the germline V gene, CDR1 is LNHDA and CDR2 is SQIVND (reference sequence). CDR3 length: 16 residues. Trimming cost V 6 bases and J 1 base, with 13 bases left between them. The CDR3: CASRGRGESGANVLTF. The CDR3 bases are TGTGCCAGTAGAGGCAGGGGGGAATCTGGGGCCAACGTCCTGACTTTC.

J is TRBJ1-6 and V is TRBV2; unclear D gene. The CDR3 sequence is 15 residues long. The ends were cut back, 11 bases at V and 1 base at J, with 15 bases in the middle. Germline CDR1 and CDR2: SNHLY and FYNNEI. Here the CDR3 reads CAGRREESYNSPLHF. DNA for the CDR3: TGTGCCGGACGGAGGGAGGAATCCTATAATTCACCCCTCCACTTT.

The chain employs TRBV19 and TRBJ2-2, with 12 bases fitting TRBD2. V shed 6 bases and J 6 bases; nucleotides not matched to a gene: 5. Germline values: CDR1 LNHDA, CDR2 SQIVND (reference sequence). This CDR3 comprises 15 residues. The CDR3 protein is CASRVTSGGAGELFF. In DNA form, the CDR3 reads TGTGCCAGTAGGGTGACTAGCGGGGGAGCCGGGGAGCTGTTTTTT.

Notes on this clone: The same CDR3 also results from other DNA sequences found in this sample. CDR3 sequence: CASSTGGTEAFF. CDR3 DNA: TGTGCCAGTTCCACAGGGGGCACTGAAGCTTTCTTT. V and J are TRBV28 and TRBJ1-1; 8 bases agree with TRBD1. Germline loops: CDR1 MDHEN, CDR2 SYDVKM. CDR3 size: 12 residues. V lost 9 bases to trimming and J lost 4 bases; unmatched junction nucleotides: 4.

V usage is TRBV5-1 and J usage is TRBJ2-5; no clear D gene. Trimming stripped 1 base from V and 1 base from J, with 8 bases between. CDR1 and CDR2 (germline): SGHRS, YFSETQ. This CDR3 is built from 14 residues. The CDR3 sequence is CASSLIPGQETQYF. CDR3 coding DNA: TGCGCCAGCAGCTTGATCCCCGGCCAAGAGACCCAGTACTTC. Filled out from reference TRBV5-1 and TRBJ2-5, the complete variable domain reads KAGVTQTPRYLIKTRGQQVTLSCSPISGHRSVSWYQQTPGQGLQFLFEYFSETQRNKGNFPGRFSGRQFSNSRSEMNVSTLELGDSALYLCASSLIPGQETQYFGPGTRLLVL.

The chain links TRBV21-1 to TRBJ2-7; the table's D call TRBD2 went unverified against the DNA. TRBV21-1 is recorded as a pseudogene. The CDR3 spans 15 residues. The CDR3 sequence is CASSKAGWLAHEQYF. For the CDR3, the DNA is TGTGCCAGCAGCAAAGCTGGGTGGCTAGCACACGAGCAGTACTTC.

The chain carries TRBV5-4 and TRBJ2-7; TRBD2 matches 7 bases. The J segment lost 7 bases and the V segment lost 0 bases, leaving 7 bases of the junction unmatched. From germline, CDR1 is SGHNT and CDR2 YYREEE (reference sequence). The length of the CDR3 is 14 residues. The CDR3 sequence is CASSLGTGTKEQYF. As DNA, the CDR3 is TGTGCCAGCAGCTTGGGTACCGGGACTAAAGAGCAGTACTTC.

This clone was counted a single time. The chain couples TRBV3-1 (or the pseudogene TRBV3-2) to TRBJ2-1; 7 bases fit TRBD2. CDR3 size: 14 residues. Per germline, CDR1 LGHDT and CDR2 YNNKEL (reference sequence). Trimming cost V 0 bases and J 8 bases; bases outside gene matches: 4. The CDR3 nucleotides are TGTGCCAGCAGCCAAGAAGTCGCGGGGGATGAGCAGTTCTTC. This encodes CASSQEVAGDEQFF.

In nucleotides, the CDR3 is TGTGCCAGCAGCCCCCTCTGGGACTCGTTCGAGCAGTACTTC. This sequence encodes CASSPLWDSFEQYF. The chain combines TRBV7-2 with TRBJ2-7; D is possibly TRBD2 (6 bases). V lost 5 bases to trimming and J lost 6 bases, with 17 bases between them. There are 14 residues in the CDR3. Germline V lookup: CDR1 SGHTA, CDR2 FQGNSA.

This clone occurred once. The chain is built from TRBV10-3 and TRBJ1-1; no clear D. This CDR3 has 16 amino acids. Germline V CDR1 and CDR2: ENHRY, SYGVKD. Trimming shortened V by 4 bases and J by 1 base, and 16 bases separated the two germline ends. The CDR3 protein is CAISGRGGRANTEAFF. CDR3 nucleotides: TGTGCCATCAGTGGCCGAGGAGGGAGGGCGAACACTGAAGCTTTCTTT.

The chain couples TRBV10-1 to TRBJ2-5, with D possibly matching TRBD1 (6 bases). V dropped 8 bases and J dropped 8 bases, with 21 bases sitting between them. Germline V gene data show CDR1 as WNHNN and CDR2 as SYGVQD (reference sequence). The CDR3 is 14 amino acids. The CDR3, as DNA: TGCGCCAGCTCTGAGGGGACACCAATTGGTACCCAGTACTTC. The encoded protein is CASSEGTPIGTQYF.

The chain uses TRBV28 and TRBJ1-1, with D possibly TRBD1 on 6 matching bases. Germline CDR1 and CDR2: MDHEN and SYDVKM. The CDR3 spans 14 residues. Trimming cost V 6 bases and J 1 base, with 12 bases left between them. The CDR3 sequence is CASSPGGPNTEAFF. The CDR3 DNA is TGTGCCAGCAGCCCCGGGGGGCCGAACACTGAAGCTTTCTTT.

This clone was observed a handful of times. This sequence joins TRBV10-3 and TRBJ2-5, with D maybe TRBD1 (6 bases). In germline, CDR1 is ENHRY, CDR2 SYGVKD. Between the trimmed V and J ends, which lost 5 bases and 1 base, there was a span of 14 bases. This CDR3 region has 15 residues. The CDR3 DNA sequence: TGTGCCATCAGTCAGGAGCGACAGGCCCAAGAGACCCAGTACTTC. As protein: CAISQERQAQETQYF.

V and J are TRBV7-2 and TRBJ2-7, with 9 bases fitting TRBD1. Trimming took 6 bases from V and 2 from J; bases not matched to a gene: 5. This CDR3 has 14 amino acids. Germline V gene lookup returns CDR1 SGHTA and CDR2 FQGNSA. In nucleotides, the CDR3 is TGTGCCAGCAGAGAGGGGACAGGGACCTACGAGCAGTACTTC. Translated: CASREGTGTYEQYF. Full variable domain (rest looked up from reference TRBV7-2 and TRBJ2-7): GAGVSQSPSNKVTEKGKDVELRCDPISGHTALYWYRQSLGQGLEFLIYFQGNSAPDKSGLPSDRFSAERTGGSVSTLTIQRTQQEDSAVYLCASREGTGTYEQYFGPGTRLTVT.

As DNA, the CDR3 is TGTGCCAGCAGTTACGGTAGAGCGAGTGAAGCTTTCTTT. It is translated as CASSYGRASEAFF. The genes are TRBV6-2 or TRBV6-3 and TRBJ1-1; D gene unclear. The CDR3 is made up of 13 amino acids. V lost 2 bases and J 7 bases, leaving 11 bases between the germline ends. Germline V gene data show CDR1 as MNHEY and CDR2 as SVGEGT.

This chain connects TRBV11-2 to TRBJ1-5, with TRBD1 as a possible D gene (6 bases). The CDR3 is made up of 13 amino acids. Germline V gives CDR1 SGHAT, CDR2 FQNNGV. The V end was cut by 1 base, the J end by 6 bases, with 7 bases between. CDR3 sequence (DNA): TGTGCCAGCAGCTTAGGAGGGGGTCAGCCCCAGCATTTT. It translates to CASSLGGGQPQHF.

This chain uses TRBV6-2 or TRBV6-3 with TRBJ2-7; 7 bases are shared with TRBD1. V gave up 4 bases and J gave up 7 bases; unmatched junction bases: 4. Germline lookup yields CDR1 MNHEY and CDR2 SVGEGT. The CDR3 consists of 12 residues. In nucleotides, the CDR3 is TGTGCCAGCAGTTTATACAGGGGAGAGCAGTACTTC. It yields the protein CASSLYRGEQYF.

The chain couples TRBV7-6 to TRBJ2-5; possibly TRBD1 for D (5 bases). V was pared by 5 bases and J by 5 bases, with 18 bases between. CDR1 and CDR2 (germline): SGHVS, FNYEAQ. This CDR3 is 15 amino acids long. The chain's CDR3 is CASSRQFGVRETQYF. The CDR3, as DNA: TGTGCCAGCAGCCGACAGTTCGGAGTGAGGGAGACCCAGTACTTC.

The V gene is TRBV25-1, the J gene TRBJ2-7; tentatively, D is TRBD1 (5 bases). This CDR3 has 14 amino acids. The germline V gene has CDR1 MGHDK and CDR2 SYGVNS. The V and J ends lost 3 bases and 0 bases respectively, with 9 bases between them. Here the CDR3 reads CASSDLDSSYEQYF. DNA of the CDR3: TGTGCCAGCAGTGATTTAGACAGCTCCTACGAGCAGTACTTC.

The chain employs TRBV6-2 or TRBV6-3 and TRBJ1-2; maybe TRBD1 (5 bases). CDR1 MNHEY and CDR2 SVGEGT come from the germline V gene. Trimming removed 1 base at V and 3 bases at J, with 15 bases between. The length of the CDR3 is 16 residues. CDR3 sequence (DNA): TGTGCCAGCAGTTACTTGAGAACAGGAGTCTACTATGGCTACACCTTC. Protein: CASSYLRTGVYYGYTF.

This clone was seen a handful of times. The chain uses TRBV6-6 and TRBJ1-1; no firm D call. Germline V gives CDR1 MNHNY, CDR2 SVGAGI (reference sequence). The CDR3 runs to 15 residues. V was trimmed by 0 bases and J by 1 base, leaving 9 bases between them. The CDR3 DNA reads as TGTGCCAGCAGTTACTCGAGGTCAGCGAACACTGAAGCTTTCTTT. Its protein is CASSYSRSANTEAFF.

The J gene is TRBJ1-5, the V gene TRBV14; D unclear. The germline gives CDR1 SGHDN, CDR2 FVKESK. With 1 base removed from V and 10 bases from J, the gap between germline ends came to 8 bases. This CDR3 region has 12 residues. CDR3 residues: CASSQGNLPQHF. As DNA, the CDR3 is TGTGCCAGCAGCCAAGGTAATCTACCCCAGCATTTT. The full variable domain, rest sourced from reference TRBV14 and TRBJ1-5, is EAGVTQFPSHSVIEKGQTVTLRCDPISGHDNLYWYRRVMGKEIKFLLHFVKESKQDESGMPNNRFLAERTGGTYSTLKVQPAELEDSGVYFCASSQGNLPQHFGDGTRLSIL.

CDR3 in amino acids: CASSAGGKNIQYF. Written as DNA, the CDR3 is TGTGCCAGCAGTGCCGGGGGCAAAAACATTCAGTACTTC. The chain carries TRBV2 and TRBJ2-4; a weak D match, TRBD2 (6 bases). The CDR3 extends over 13 amino acids. Germline V gene lookup returns CDR1 SNHLY and CDR2 FYNNEI. Trimming took off 4 bases at V and 3 bases at J, with 7 bases between the two ends.

This chain joins TRBV13 and TRBJ1-1; D call uncertain. The CDR3 sequence is 13 residues long. Germline-derived CDR1 and CDR2 are PRHDT and FYEKMQ (reference sequence). V lost 2 bases and J lost 1, with 5 bases in between. The CDR3: CASSLQENTEAFF. Here the CDR3 DNA reads TGTGCCAGCAGCTTACAGGAGAACACTGAAGCTTTCTTT.

The chain carries TRBV3-1 (or the pseudogene TRBV3-2) and TRBJ2-3; D is perhaps TRBD1 (5 bases). V was pared by 0 bases and J by 2 bases, with 15 bases between. Germline V lookup: CDR1 LGHDT, CDR2 YNNKEL (reference sequence). This CDR3 is built from 17 residues. CDR3 coding DNA: TGTGCCAGCAGCCAAGATGTTGTTGACAGAAACACAGATACGCAGTATTTT. It codes for CASSQDVVDRNTDTQYF.

The gene calls are TRBV5-1 and TRBJ2-1; 10 bases line up with TRBD2. The CDR3 extends over 14 amino acids. The V segment lost 4 bases and the J segment 11 bases; nucleotides outside the gene matches: 9. Germline CDR1 reads SGHRS; CDR2 reads YFSETQ. CDR3 bases: TGCGCCAGCAGCCCGGGTGCTAGCGGGAGTCAGCAGTTCTTC. This gives the protein CASSPGASGSQQFF.

V usage is TRBV14 and J usage is TRBJ2-3; 9 bases fit TRBD1. This CDR3 region has 16 residues. Germline CDR1 SGHDN, CDR2 FVKESK. Trimming took 4 bases from V and 2 from J; bases not matched to a gene: 7. The CDR3 sequence is CASSLPGTGHTDTQYF. In nucleotides, the CDR3 is TGTGCCAGCAGCCTCCCCGGGACAGGGCACACAGATACGCAGTATTTT.